This is a list of T cell receptor beta chains from one sample in a study of shared clonotypes between healthy human individuals. Only in-frame clones appear in the TCRdb table, and some are missing; sequencing was by immunoSEQ multiplex PCR. Counted here are 850,000 to 1,200,000 clones, approximately 68% occurring once; the ten biggest clones make up about 1.5%. The sample consisted of memory CD4+ T cells sorted from blood. The receptors were gathered from a man between 18 and 35 years old in good health. Each CDR3 is given with its conserved first and last residue. The D gene is left open where the match is weak. Only part of the rows carry a size: once, few, many, or a class if the clone is expanded.

cdr3_aa	cdr3_nt	d_call	clone_size	v_call	j_call
CASSLDRIGGYTF	TGTGCCAGCAGCTTGGACAGGATTGGTGGCTACACCTTC	NA	NA	TRBV5-4	TRBJ1-2
CASSFGGETQYF	TGTGCCAGCAGTTTTGGGGGGGAGACCCAGTACTTC	NA	NA	TRBV2	TRBJ2-5
CASSVGPDATNEKLFF	TGTGCCAGCAGCGTAGGGCCGGATGCAACTAATGAAAAACTGTTTTTT	NA	few	TRBV9	TRBJ1-4
CASSLDRFETQYF	TGTGCCAGCAGCCTCGACAGGTTTGAGACCCAGTACTTC	NA	NA	TRBV11-3	TRBJ2-5
CSADDSLEAFF	TGCAGTGCCGATGACAGTCTTGAAGCTTTCTTT	NA	NA	TRBV20-1	TRBJ1-1
CSVGGGSGANVLTF	TGCAGCGTTGGCGGAGGGTCTGGGGCCAACGTCCTGACTTTC	NA	NA	TRBV29-1	TRBJ2-6
CASSWGAGGPMGEQFF	TGCGCCAGCAGCTGGGGAGCGGGAGGCCCCATGGGGGAGCAGTTCTTC	TRBD2	few	TRBV5-1	TRBJ2-1
CASSLDLSNEQFF	TGTGCCAGCAGCTTAGACCTGTCCAATGAGCAGTTCTTC	NA	NA	TRBV11-3	TRBJ2-1
CASSQGRTSGSIYEQYF	TGCGCCAGCAGCCAAGGAAGGACTAGCGGGAGTATTTACGAGCAGTACTTC	TRBD2	NA	TRBV4-1	TRBJ2-7
CASSATSNEQFF	TGTGCCAGCAGTGCGACTAGCAATGAGCAGTTCTTC	NA	NA	TRBV6-1	TRBJ2-1
CASSFNEKLFF	TGTGCCAGCTCTTTTAATGAAAAACTGTTTTTT	NA	few	TRBV18	TRBJ1-4
CSVEEVGDYGYTF	TGCAGCGTTGAAGAGGTAGGGGACTATGGCTACACCTTC	NA	few	TRBV29-1	TRBJ1-2
CASSFSLAGGSGELFF	TGTGCCAGCAGCTTTTCGCTAGCGGGAGGCTCCGGGGAGCTGTTTTTT	TRBD2	NA	TRBV5-4	TRBJ2-2
CASSFGGRFEQYF	TGTGCCAGCAGCTTCGGCGGGAGATTTGAGCAGTACTTC	TRBD2	NA	TRBV11-2	TRBJ2-7
CASSILPGNNSPLHF	TGTGCCAGTAGTATATTACCAGGGAATAATTCACCCCTCCACTTT	NA	NA	TRBV19	TRBJ1-6
CASSIGGQGPNQPQHF	TGTGCCAGCTCTATTGGGGGGCAGGGGCCTAATCAGCCCCAGCATTTT	NA	once	TRBV18	TRBJ1-5
CASRLREGDKNIQYF	TGTGCCAGCAGGCTACGGGAGGGCGACAAAAACATTCAGTACTTC	TRBD2	NA	TRBV6-5	TRBJ2-4
CASSPQSASGRAYEQYF	TGTGCCAGCTCACCTCAATCGGCTAGCGGGAGGGCCTACGAGCAGTACTTC	TRBD2	NA	TRBV18	TRBJ2-7
CATSTVQGLGSEKLFF	TGTGCCACCAGCACCGTACAGGGACTCGGAAGTGAAAAACTGTTTTTT	NA	NA	TRBV15	TRBJ1-4
CASSQDYGRSTDTQYF	TGCGCCAGCAGCCAAGATTACGGGAGGTCCACAGATACGCAGTATTTT	TRBD2	NA	TRBV4-3	TRBJ2-3
CASSPLMGGASYNEQFF	TGTGCCAGCAGCCCCTTGATGGGAGGCGCCTCCTACAATGAGCAGTTCTTC	NA	NA	TRBV9	TRBJ2-1
CASSPDNGHGYTF	TGTGCCAGCAGCCCAGATAACGGGCATGGCTACACCTTC	NA	NA	TRBV7-9	TRBJ1-2
CASSRHSNQPQHF	TGTGCCAGTAGTAGGCATAGCAATCAGCCCCAGCATTTT	NA	few	TRBV19	TRBJ1-5
CASSQEAPGELFF	TGCGCCAGCAGCCAAGAAGCCCCCGGGGAGCTGTTTTTT	NA	NA	TRBV4-1	TRBJ2-2
CAISESTGQGHEQFF	TGTGCCATCAGTGAGTCCACGGGACAGGGGCATGAGCAGTTCTTC	TRBD1	NA	TRBV10-3	TRBJ2-1
CAWSKENSPLHF	TGTGCCTGGAGTAAGGAGAATTCACCCCTCCACTTT	NA	few	TRBV30	TRBJ1-6
CASSLRTSTSTDTQYF	TGTGCCAGCAGCCTAAGGACTTCTACTAGCACAGATACGCAGTATTTT	NA	NA	TRBV14	TRBJ2-3
CAISESGPSSRAEQFF	TGTGCCATCAGTGAGTCTGGGCCATCCTCCCGGGCTGAGCAGTTCTTC	NA	NA	TRBV10-3	TRBJ2-1
CASSQAASGSKNEQFF	TGCGCCAGCAGCCAAGCCGCTAGCGGGAGTAAGAATGAGCAGTTCTTC	TRBD2	few	TRBV4-3	TRBJ2-1
CASSTTLQGEPNTEAFF	TGCGCCAGCAGTACAACCTTACAGGGGGAGCCGAACACTGAAGCTTTCTTT	TRBD1	few	TRBV4-1	TRBJ1-1
CASSNTQGAYGYTF	TGCGCCAGCAGCAACACACAGGGTGCTTATGGCTACACCTTC	NA	NA	TRBV5-1	TRBJ1-2
CASSTSSGLLDPQYF	TGTGCCAGTAGTACCTCCTCCGGACTACTTGATCCGCAGTATTTT	NA	many	TRBV19	TRBJ2-3
CASSQEGGRYSPLHF	TGTGCCAGCAGCCAAGAAGGGGGGCGCTATTCACCCCTCCACTTT	NA	NA	TRBV14	TRBJ1-6
CASKKTGDNQPQHF	TGTGCCAGCAAAAAGACAGGGGACAATCAGCCCCAGCATTTT	TRBD1	NA	TRBV14	TRBJ1-5
CASSLVGGSTDTQYF	TGTGCCAGCAGCTTGGTCGGCGGAAGCACAGATACGCAGTATTTT	NA	few	TRBV11-1	TRBJ2-3
CASSSPPGSGTDTQYF	TGTGCCAGCAGCTCCCCTCCCGGGAGTGGCACAGATACGCAGTATTTT	NA	few	TRBV5-6	TRBJ2-3
CASSWTERGGYTF	TGCGCCAGCAGCTGGACAGAAAGGGGAGGCTACACCTTC	NA	few	TRBV5-1	TRBJ1-2
CATSDLYEQYF	TGTGCCACCTCGGACCTCTACGAGCAGTACTTC	NA	NA	TRBV10-3	TRBJ2-7
CASSGRTERLGEKLFF	TGTGCCAGCAGCGGTAGGACAGAGCGGTTGGGTGAAAAACTGTTTTTT	NA	many	TRBV7-9	TRBJ1-4
CSVGYRGIAGNTIYF	TGCAGCGTAGGATACAGGGGGATCGCTGGAAACACCATATATTTT	TRBD1	NA	TRBV29-1	TRBJ1-3
CATSESGTSGRIPEQYF	TGTGCCACCAGTGAATCCGGGACTAGCGGGAGAATCCCCGAGCAGTACTTC	TRBD2	NA	TRBV15	TRBJ2-7
CASSLSREGYTF	TGTGCCAGCAGCTTGAGTAGGGAGGGCTACACCTTC	NA	few	TRBV7-8	TRBJ1-2
CASSLDSAAYGYTF	TGTGCCAGCAGCTTAGACAGCGCTGCTTATGGCTACACCTTC	NA	once	TRBV7-2	TRBJ1-2
CASSLGQGRTNEKLFF	TGCGCCAGCAGCTTGGGACAGGGGAGGACTAATGAAAAACTGTTTTTT	TRBD1	NA	TRBV5-1	TRBJ1-4
CASSQQQSEKAFF	TGTGCCAGCAGCCAGCAACAATCGGAGAAAGCTTTCTTT	NA	NA	TRBV14	TRBJ1-1
CASSLQGARATNEKLFF	TGTGCCAGCAGCCTACAGGGTGCGAGAGCAACTAATGAAAAACTGTTTTTT	NA	NA	TRBV2	TRBJ1-4
CASSAGEISTEAFF	TGTGCCAGCAGCGCAGGGGAGATAAGCACTGAAGCTTTCTTT	NA	NA	TRBV9	TRBJ1-1
CASNFGGRGADTQYF	TGTGCCAGCAATTTTGGCGGGAGAGGGGCAGATACGCAGTATTTT	TRBD2	NA	TRBV7-8	TRBJ2-3
CASSAAGQGESNGYTF	TGTGCCAGCAGCGCGGCAGGCCAGGGGGAATCTAATGGCTACACCTTC	TRBD1	NA	TRBV9	TRBJ1-2
CASSATQGATEAFF	TGTGCCAGCAGTGCTACTCAGGGGGCCACTGAAGCTTTCTTT	TRBD1	NA	TRBV6-1	TRBJ1-1